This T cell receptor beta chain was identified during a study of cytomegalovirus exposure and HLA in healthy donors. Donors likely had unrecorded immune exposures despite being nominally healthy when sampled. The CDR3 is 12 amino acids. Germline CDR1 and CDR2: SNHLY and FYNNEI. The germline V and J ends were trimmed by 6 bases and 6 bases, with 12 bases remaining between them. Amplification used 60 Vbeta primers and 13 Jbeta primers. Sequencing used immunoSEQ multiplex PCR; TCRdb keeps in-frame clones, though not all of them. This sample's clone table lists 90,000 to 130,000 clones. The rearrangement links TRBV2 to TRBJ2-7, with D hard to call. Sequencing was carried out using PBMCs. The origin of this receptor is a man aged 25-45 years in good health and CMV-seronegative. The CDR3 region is CASRAVRGEQYF. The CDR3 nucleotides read TGTGCCAGCAGGGCAGTACGAGGCGAGCAGTACTTC.